This entry features one T cell receptor beta chain sequence. Its antigen is not identified. The record originates from a study of OX40 agonist ivuxolimab in advanced cancers. Study background: Patients enrolled in dose escalation were diagnosed with hepatocellular carcinoma, melanoma, renal cell or head and neck cancer. The study's findings and limits: Among T cells, CD8+ cells averaged more expanded clones than CD4+ cells.

The table came from immunoSEQ multiplex PCR; TCRdb's copy has only in-frame clones and leaves some out. The table shows more than 50,000 clones, with almost 95% occurring only once. The receptor was derived from an adult with an advanced solid tumor such as melanoma, head and neck, liver or kidney cancer. This sample comprised CD4+ or CD8+ T cells sorted from blood, obtained in a trial of the OX40 agonist ivuxolimab.

This CDR3 reads CSASRDNEQFF. Here the CDR3 DNA reads TGCAGCGCCTCTAGGGACAATGAGCAGTTCTTC. The chain joins TRBV29-1 to TRBJ2-1; D gene uncertain. The length of the CDR3 is 11 residues. Trimming removed 7 bases from V and 5 bases from J, with 9 bases in between. CDR1 is SQVTM, CDR2 ANQGSEA, per germline.